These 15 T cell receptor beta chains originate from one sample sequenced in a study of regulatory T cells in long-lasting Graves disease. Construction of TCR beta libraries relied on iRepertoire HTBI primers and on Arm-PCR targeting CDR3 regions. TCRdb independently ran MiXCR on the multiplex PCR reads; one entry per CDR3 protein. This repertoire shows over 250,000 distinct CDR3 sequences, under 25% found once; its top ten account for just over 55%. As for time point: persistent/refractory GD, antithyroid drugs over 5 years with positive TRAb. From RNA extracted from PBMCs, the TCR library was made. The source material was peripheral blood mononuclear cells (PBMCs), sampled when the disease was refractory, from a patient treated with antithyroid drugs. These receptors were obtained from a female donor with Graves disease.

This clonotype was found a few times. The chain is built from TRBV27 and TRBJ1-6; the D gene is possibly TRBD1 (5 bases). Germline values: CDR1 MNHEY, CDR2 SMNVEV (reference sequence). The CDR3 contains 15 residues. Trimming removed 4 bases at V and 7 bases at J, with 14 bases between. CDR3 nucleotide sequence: TGTGCCAGCAGTTCCGGGGACCCTGGAAATTCACCCCTCCACTTT. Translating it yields CASSSGDPGNSPLHF.

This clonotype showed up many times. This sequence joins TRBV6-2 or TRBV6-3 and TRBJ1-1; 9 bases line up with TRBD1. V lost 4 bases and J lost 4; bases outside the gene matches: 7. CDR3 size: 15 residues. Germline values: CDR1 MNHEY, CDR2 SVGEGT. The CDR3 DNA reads TGTGCCAGCAGTTCGGGACAGGGTGGTAGCACTGAAGCTTTCTTT. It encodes CASSSGQGGSTEAFF.

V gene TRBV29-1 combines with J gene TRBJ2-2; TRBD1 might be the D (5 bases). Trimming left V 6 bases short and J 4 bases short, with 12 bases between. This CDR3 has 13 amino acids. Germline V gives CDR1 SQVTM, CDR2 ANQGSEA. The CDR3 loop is CSVRQQGTGELFF. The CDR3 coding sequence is TGCAGCGTACGACAGCAGGGCACCGGGGAGCTGTTTTTT.

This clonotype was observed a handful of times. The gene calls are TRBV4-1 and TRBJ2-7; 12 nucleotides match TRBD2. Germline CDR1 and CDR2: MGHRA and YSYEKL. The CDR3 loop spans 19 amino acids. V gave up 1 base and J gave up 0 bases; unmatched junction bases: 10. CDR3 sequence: CASSQAPRLAGVSSYEQYF. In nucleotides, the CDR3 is TGCGCCAGCAGCCAAGCCCCACGACTAGCGGGAGTCTCCTCCTACGAGCAGTACTTC.

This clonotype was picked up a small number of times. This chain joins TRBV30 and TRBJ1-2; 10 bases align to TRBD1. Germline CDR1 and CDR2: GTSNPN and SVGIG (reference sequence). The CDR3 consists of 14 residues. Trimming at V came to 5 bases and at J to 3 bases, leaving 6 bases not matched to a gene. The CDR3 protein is CAWDPGQGYYGYTF. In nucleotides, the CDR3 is TGTGCCTGGGATCCGGGACAGGGGTACTATGGCTACACCTTC. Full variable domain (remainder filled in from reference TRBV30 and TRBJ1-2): SQTIHQWPATLVQPVGSPLSLECTVEGTSNPNLYWYRQAAGRGLQLLFYSVGIGQISSEVPQNLSASRPQDRQFILSSKKLLLSDSGFYLCAWDPGQGYYGYTFGSGTRLTVV.

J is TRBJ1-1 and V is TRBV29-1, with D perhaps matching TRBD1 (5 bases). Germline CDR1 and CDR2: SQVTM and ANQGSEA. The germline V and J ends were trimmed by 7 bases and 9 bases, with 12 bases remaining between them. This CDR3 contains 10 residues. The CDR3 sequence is CSATTDKAFF. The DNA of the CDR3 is TGCAGCGCAACGACAGACAAAGCTTTCTTT. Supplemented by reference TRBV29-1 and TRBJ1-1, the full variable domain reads SAVISQKPSRDICQRGTSLTIQCQVDSQVTMMFWYRQQPGQSLTLIATANQGSEATYESGFVIDKFPISRPNLTFSTLTVSNMSPEDSSIYLCSATTDKAFFGQGTRLTVV.

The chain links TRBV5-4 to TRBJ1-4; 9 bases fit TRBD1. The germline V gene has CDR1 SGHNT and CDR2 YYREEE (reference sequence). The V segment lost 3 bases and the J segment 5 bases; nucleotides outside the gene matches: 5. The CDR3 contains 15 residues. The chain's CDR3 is CASSSDRGMNEKLFF. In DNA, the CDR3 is TGTGCCAGCAGCTCCGACAGGGGGATGAATGAAAAACTGTTTTTT.

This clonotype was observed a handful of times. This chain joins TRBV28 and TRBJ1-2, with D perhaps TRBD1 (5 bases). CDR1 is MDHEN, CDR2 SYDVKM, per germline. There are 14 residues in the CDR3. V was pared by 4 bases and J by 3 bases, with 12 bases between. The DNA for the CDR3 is TGTGCCAGCAGTTCCCCACGGGGGGACTATGGCTACACCTTC. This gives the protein CASSSPRGDYGYTF.

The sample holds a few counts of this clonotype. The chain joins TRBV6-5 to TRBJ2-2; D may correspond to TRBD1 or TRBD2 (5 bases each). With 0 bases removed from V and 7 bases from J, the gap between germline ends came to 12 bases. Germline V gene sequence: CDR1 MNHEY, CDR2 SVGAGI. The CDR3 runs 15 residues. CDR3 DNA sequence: TGTGCCAGCAGTTACTCGGGGGTTCTGGGCGGGGAGCTGTTTTTT. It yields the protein CASSYSGVLGGELFF.

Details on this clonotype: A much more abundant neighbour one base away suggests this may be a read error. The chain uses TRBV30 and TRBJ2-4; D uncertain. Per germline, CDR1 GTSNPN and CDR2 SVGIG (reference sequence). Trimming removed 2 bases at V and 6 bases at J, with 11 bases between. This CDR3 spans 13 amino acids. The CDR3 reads CAWSKGTANIQYF. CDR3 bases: TGTGCCTGGAGTAAGGGCACGGCAAACATTCAGTACTTC.

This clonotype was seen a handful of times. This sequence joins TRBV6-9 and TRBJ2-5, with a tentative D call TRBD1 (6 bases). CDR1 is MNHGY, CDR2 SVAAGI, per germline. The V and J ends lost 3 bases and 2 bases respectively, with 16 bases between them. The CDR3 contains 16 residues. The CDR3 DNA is TGTGCCAGCAGTTACGGGTCAGGGGAACTTCAAGAGACCCAGTACTTC. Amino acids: CASSYGSGELQETQYF.

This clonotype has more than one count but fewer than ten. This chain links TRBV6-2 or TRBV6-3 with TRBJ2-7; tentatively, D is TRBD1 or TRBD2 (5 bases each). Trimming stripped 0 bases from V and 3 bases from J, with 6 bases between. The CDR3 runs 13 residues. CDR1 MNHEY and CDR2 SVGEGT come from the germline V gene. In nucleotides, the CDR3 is TGTGCCAGCAGTTACTCGGGGGACTACGAGCAGTACTTC. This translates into CASSYSGDYEQYF.

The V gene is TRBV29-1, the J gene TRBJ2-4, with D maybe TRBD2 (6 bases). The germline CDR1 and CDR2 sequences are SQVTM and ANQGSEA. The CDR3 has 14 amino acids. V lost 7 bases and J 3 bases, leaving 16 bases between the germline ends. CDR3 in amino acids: CSALRDLDKNIQYF. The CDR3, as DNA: TGCAGCGCCCTGCGGGATTTGGACAAAAACATTCAGTACTTC.

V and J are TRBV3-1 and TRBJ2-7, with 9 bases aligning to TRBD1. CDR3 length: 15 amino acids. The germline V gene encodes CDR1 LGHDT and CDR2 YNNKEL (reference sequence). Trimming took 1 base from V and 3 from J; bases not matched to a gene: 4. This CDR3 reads CASSQGTGGLYEQYF. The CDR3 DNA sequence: TGTGCCAGCAGCCAAGGCACAGGGGGCCTCTACGAGCAGTACTTC.

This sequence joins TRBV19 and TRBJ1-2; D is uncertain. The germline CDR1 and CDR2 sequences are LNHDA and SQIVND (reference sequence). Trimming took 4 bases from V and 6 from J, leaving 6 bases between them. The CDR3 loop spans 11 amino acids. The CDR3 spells CASSTKNGYTF. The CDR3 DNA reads TGTGCCAGTAGTACAAAAAATGGCTACACCTTC.